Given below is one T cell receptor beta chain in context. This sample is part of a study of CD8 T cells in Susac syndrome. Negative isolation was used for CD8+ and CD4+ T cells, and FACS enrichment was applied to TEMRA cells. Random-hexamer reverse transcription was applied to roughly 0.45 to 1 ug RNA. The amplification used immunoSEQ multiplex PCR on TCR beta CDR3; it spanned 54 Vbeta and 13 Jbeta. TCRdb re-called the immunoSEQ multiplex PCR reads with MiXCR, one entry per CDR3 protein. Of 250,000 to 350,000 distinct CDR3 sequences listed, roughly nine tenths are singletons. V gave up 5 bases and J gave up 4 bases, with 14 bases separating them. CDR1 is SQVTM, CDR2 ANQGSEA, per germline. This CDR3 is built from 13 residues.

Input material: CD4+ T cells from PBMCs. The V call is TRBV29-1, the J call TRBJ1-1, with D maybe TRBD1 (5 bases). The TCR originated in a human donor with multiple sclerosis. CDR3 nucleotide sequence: TGCAGCGTTTTCCAGGGAGGCGGCACTGAAGCTTTCTTT. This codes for CSVFQGGGTEAFF.